The TCR beta chain described here comes from a study of T cells in Graves' hyperthyroidism and ophthalmopathy. General observations from the study: A 13 V-J model separated ophthalmopathy from stable hyperthyroidism. Blood also contained most expanded thyroid clonotypes above 0.001.

This clonotype was found a few times. Antigen unknown. TCR beta CDR3 regions were amplified from RNA. RT-PCR in the first round (using the HTBI primer set) targeted the TCR CDR3. From the multiplex PCR reads, TCRdb called clonotypes with MiXCR, one entry per CDR3 protein. The table includes about 600,000 distinct CDR3 sequences, 16% detected once. The CDR3 is 17 residues long. J was trimmed by 2 bases and V by 4 bases; bases with no gene match: 9. From germline, CDR1 is SEHNR and CDR2 FQNEAQ (reference sequence). This receptor was taken from a middle-aged woman with Graves' ophthalmopathy. The chain uses TRBV7-9 and TRBJ1-4; 8 nucleotides match TRBD1. The sample taken for sequencing was blood. The CDR3 here is CASSSGQASMTNEKLFF. CDR3 sequence (DNA): TGTGCCAGCAGCTCGGGACAGGCGTCGATGACTAATGAAAAACTGTTTTTT.